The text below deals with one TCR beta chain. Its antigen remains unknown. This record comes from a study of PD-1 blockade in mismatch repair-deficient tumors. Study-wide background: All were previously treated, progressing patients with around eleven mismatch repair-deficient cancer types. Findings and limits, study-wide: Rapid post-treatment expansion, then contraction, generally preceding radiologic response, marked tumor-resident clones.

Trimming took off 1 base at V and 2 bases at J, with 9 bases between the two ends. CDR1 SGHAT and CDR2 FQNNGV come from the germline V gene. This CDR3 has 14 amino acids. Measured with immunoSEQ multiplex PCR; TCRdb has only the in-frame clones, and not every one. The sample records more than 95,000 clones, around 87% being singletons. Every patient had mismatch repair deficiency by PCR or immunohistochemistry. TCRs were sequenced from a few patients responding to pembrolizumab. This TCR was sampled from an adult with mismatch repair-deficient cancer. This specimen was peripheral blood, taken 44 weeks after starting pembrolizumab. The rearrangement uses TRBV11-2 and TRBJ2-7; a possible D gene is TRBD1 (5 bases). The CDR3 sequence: CASSLGQGPYEQYF. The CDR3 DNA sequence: TGTGCCAGCAGCTTAGGGCAGGGCCCCTACGAGCAGTACTTC.